These 30 T cell receptor beta chains originate from one sample sequenced in a study of T cell responses to AZD1222 COVID-19 vaccine. TCRdb's table, derived via immunoSEQ multiplex PCR, lists solely in-frame clones and lacks some. The data contain 45,000 to 70,000 clones, approximately 83% of them seen just once; the ten biggest clones take up over 15%. The sample here was peripheral blood, taken on day 0 of AZD1222 vaccination. The receptors here all came from an adult in good health.

This clone was found once. The chain is built from TRBV9 and TRBJ2-3, with 8 bases identical to TRBD1. The trim removed 0 bases at V and 3 bases at J, leaving 15 bases unmatched. Germline lookup yields CDR1 SGDLS and CDR2 YYNGEE. CDR3 size: 19 residues. CDR3 protein: CASSVDEAWTGFETDTQYF. For the CDR3, the DNA is TGTGCCAGCAGCGTAGATGAGGCGTGGACAGGGTTTGAAACAGATACGCAGTATTTT.

This chain links TRBV18 with TRBJ1-1; D ambiguous. This CDR3 spans 13 amino acids. V gave up 3 bases and J gave up 11 bases, with 16 bases separating them. From germline, CDR1 is KGHSH and CDR2 LQKENI. The DNA of the CDR3 is TGTGCCAGCTCACCCCCCGGGTTAGGATGGGCTTTCTTT. Amino acids: CASSPPGLGWAFF.

The V and J genes are TRBV9 and TRBJ2-5; 10 bases align to TRBD2. V was clipped by 2 bases and J by 0 bases; unmatched bases: 7. The CDR3 length is 17 residues. CDR1 is SGDLS and CDR2 is YYNGEE in the germline V gene. This chain's CDR3 is CASSVGLAVGYQETQYF. The CDR3 DNA sequence: TGTGCCAGCAGCGTCGGACTAGCGGTAGGGTACCAAGAGACCCAGTACTTC. Based on the CDR3 plus reference TRBV9 and TRBJ2-5, the full variable domain is DSGVTQTPKHLITATGQRVTLRCSPRSGDLSVYWYQQSLDQGLQFLIQYYNGEERAKGNILERFSAQQFPDLHSELNLSSLELGDSALYFCASSVGLAVGYQETQYFGPGTRLLVL.

V usage is TRBV7-6 and J usage is TRBJ1-4, with 9 bases identical to TRBD1. V shed 5 bases, J shed 8 bases, and the junction held 12 bases outside the gene matches. The CDR3 extends over 16 amino acids. Germline CDR1 is SGHVS and CDR2 is FNYEAQ. The CDR3 coding sequence is TGTGCCAGCAGCGTCAATACGGGACAGGGTGAGGAAAAACTGTTTTTT. This translates into CASSVNTGQGEEKLFF.

This clone has just one count. CDR3 amino acids: CAIQAAMNTEAFF. DNA for the CDR3: TGTGCCATCCAGGCAGCAATGAACACTGAAGCTTTCTTT. The J gene is TRBJ1-1, the V gene TRBV10-3; D ambiguous. The CDR3 length is 13 residues. Trimming cost V 8 bases and J 0 bases, with 10 bases left between them. Per germline, CDR1 ENHRY and CDR2 SYGVKD.

The chain employs TRBV9 and TRBJ1-4; 8 bases agree with TRBD1. V lost 1 base to trimming and J lost 7 bases; unmatched junction nucleotides: 6. Per the germline V gene, CDR1 is SGDLS and CDR2 is YYNGEE. This CDR3 spans 15 amino acids. CDR3 sequence: CASSVQGASGEKLFF. CDR3 sequence (DNA): TGTGCCAGCAGCGTACAGGGGGCTTCTGGTGAAAAACTGTTTTTT.

CDR3 sequence: CASSDGARDYEQYF. The CDR3 DNA reads as TGTGCCAGCAGCGATGGGGCCAGGGACTACGAGCAGTACTTC. The chain combines TRBV7-9 with TRBJ2-7, with D maybe TRBD1 (5 bases). The CDR3 extends over 14 amino acids. The V gene lost 5 bases and the J gene lost 3 bases, with 14 bases spanning the gap. Germline lookup yields CDR1 SEHNR and CDR2 FQNEAQ (reference sequence).

The chain joins TRBV19 to TRBJ2-7; TRBD1 aligns across 8 bases. Germline V gene sequence: CDR1 LNHDA, CDR2 SQIVND (reference sequence). Trimming at V came to 0 bases and at J to 5 bases, leaving 6 bases not matched to a gene. The CDR3 totals 15 residues. The CDR3 loop reads CASSIDLWTGNEQYF. Written as DNA, the CDR3 is TGTGCCAGTAGTATAGATCTATGGACAGGGAACGAGCAGTACTTC.

The chain is built from TRBV6-5 and TRBJ1-1; D ambiguous. Germline values: CDR1 MNHEY, CDR2 SVGAGI. Trimming removed 7 bases at V and 7 bases at J, with 22 bases between. The CDR3 totals 15 residues. Here the CDR3 reads CASKDATMSGDEAFF. The CDR3 nucleotides read TGTGCCAGCAAAGACGCGACGATGAGTGGCGATGAAGCTTTCTTT.

This clone was observed a few times. This chain joins TRBV10-1 and TRBJ2-1; possible D gene TRBD1, 7 bases. The CDR3 totals 13 residues. Looked up from germline, CDR1 is WNHNN and CDR2 is SYGVQD (reference sequence). Between the trimmed V and J ends, which lost 11 bases and 5 bases, there was a span of 16 bases. The CDR3 nucleotides read TGCGCCGGCGGGACAGCCTTAAACAATGAGCAGTTCTTC. Its translation is CAGGTALNNEQFF.

The DNA of the CDR3 is TGTGCCTGGGGATTCGGATTGGGTAATTCACCCCTCCACTTT. Translated: CAWGFGLGNSPLHF. The chain links TRBV30 to TRBJ1-6; the D is unclear. Between the trimmed V and J ends, which lost 5 bases and 6 bases, there was a span of 14 bases. Germline CDR1 is GTSNPN and CDR2 is SVGIG (reference sequence). CDR3 size: 14 residues.

V is TRBV7-2 and J is TRBJ2-3, with a tentative D call TRBD1 (5 bases). The CDR3 is 14 residues long. Trimming removed 1 base at V and 14 bases at J, with 19 bases between. CDR1 is SGHTA and CDR2 is FQGNSA in the germline V gene. This CDR3 reads CASSLESFGQGWYF. The CDR3 DNA reads TGTGCCAGCAGCTTAGAATCATTTGGGCAGGGTTGGTATTTT. Full variable domain (rest looked up from reference TRBV7-2 and TRBJ2-3): GAGVSQSPSNKVTEKGKDVELRCDPISGHTALYWYRQSLGQGLEFLIYFQGNSAPDKSGLPSDRFSAERTGGSVSTLTIQRTQQEDSAVYLCASSLESFGQGWYFGPGTRLTVL.

The chain combines TRBV10-2 with TRBJ2-1, with 8 positions matching TRBD2. Per the germline V gene, CDR1 is WSHSY and CDR2 is SAAADI. The trim removed 3 bases at V and 8 bases at J, leaving 9 bases unmatched. The CDR3 is 15 residues long. CDR3 nucleotide sequence: TGCGCCAGCAGTGATGGGACTAGTGGTGGGCATGAGCAGTTCTTC. This sequence encodes CASSDGTSGGHEQFF.

The rearrangement joins TRBV5-1 to TRBJ2-1; D is undetermined. Trimming left V 2 bases short and J 5 bases short, with 8 bases between. Germline-derived CDR1 and CDR2 are SGHRS and YFSETQ. The CDR3 has 13 residues. In DNA form, the CDR3 reads TGCGCCAGCAGCTTTGGTCAGAACAATGAGCAGTTCTTC. Translation gives CASSFGQNNEQFF.

This clone was seen just once. The chain carries TRBV28 and TRBJ2-5; D remains unclear. CDR3 length: 15 amino acids. The germline V and J ends were trimmed by 2 bases and 2 bases, with 12 bases remaining between them. Germline-derived CDR1 and CDR2 are MDHEN and SYDVKM. CDR3 sequence (DNA): TGTGCCAGCAGTTTAGTTGGCGCAGCACAAGAGACCCAGTACTTC. The encoded protein is CASSLVGAAQETQYF.

The V gene is TRBV18, the J gene TRBJ1-5; tentatively, D is TRBD1 (5 bases). The CDR3 runs to 14 residues. Deletions cut 2 bases from V and 4 bases from J, with 9 bases between. Germline V gene lookup returns CDR1 KGHSH and CDR2 LQKENI. The DNA of the CDR3 is TGTGCCAGCTCACCAGGCGAGGGGAATCAGCCCCAGCATTTT. Protein sequence: CASSPGEGNQPQHF.

The chain carries TRBV6-2 or TRBV6-3 and TRBJ1-2, with a weak D call TRBD1 (6 bases). Germline CDR1 and CDR2: MNHEY and SVGEGT. The V end was cut by 4 bases, the J end by 6 bases, with 15 bases between. The CDR3 is 14 residues long. Here the CDR3 reads CASSSFQGRDGYTF. The DNA for the CDR3 is TGTGCCAGCAGTTCGTTTCAGGGGAGAGATGGCTACACCTTC.

This clone has just one count. V is TRBV4-3 and J is TRBJ1-5; no clear D. The CDR3 has 13 amino acids. Germline CDR1 and CDR2: LGHNA and YSLEER. V gave up 0 bases and J gave up 6 bases, with 6 bases separating them. The CDR3 nucleotides are TGCGCCAGCAGCCAAGATACGGGTCAGCCCCAGCATTTT. Translated, it gives CASSQDTGQPQHF.

This clone was picked up one time. The CDR3 nucleotides are TGTGCCAGCAGCCAAGCAGGAGGATCTGGAAACACCATATATTTT. Protein product: CASSQAGGSGNTIYF. The chain is built from TRBV4-2 and TRBJ1-3, with D uncertain. Trimming took off 1 base at V and 1 base at J, with 8 bases between the two ends. CDR3 size: 15 residues. Germline assignment: CDR1 LGHNA and CDR2 YNFKEQ.

This chain connects TRBV10-3 to TRBJ2-6; D uncertain. Trimming shortened V by 0 bases and J by 0 bases, and 6 bases separated the two germline ends. CDR1 and CDR2 from the germline V gene are ENHRY and SYGVKD. The CDR3 consists of 16 residues. CDR3 sequence (DNA): TGTGCCATCAGTGAGTCGGCGGACTCTGGGGCCAACGTCCTGACTTTC. Its protein product is CAISESADSGANVLTF.

The chain links TRBV28 to TRBJ2-7, with 8 bases lining up with TRBD2. The CDR3 length is 18 residues. Germline assignment: CDR1 MDHEN and CDR2 SYDVKM. V shed 1 base and J 3 bases; nucleotides not matched to a gene: 14. The CDR3 DNA is TGTGCCAGCAGTTTATTGGATCCCGCCAGCGGGAGACGCTACGAGCAGTACTTC. This codes for CASSLLDPASGRRYEQYF.

The chain combines TRBV28 with TRBJ1-2, with TRBD1 identical over 10 bases. Trimming took 6 bases from V and 8 from J; bases not matched to a gene: 6. This CDR3 contains 13 residues. Germline assignment: CDR1 MDHEN and CDR2 SYDVKM. CDR3 sequence: CASSSGQGWGYTF. The CDR3 coding sequence is TGTGCCAGCAGCTCGGGACAGGGGTGGGGCTACACCTTC.

The rearrangement links TRBV28 to TRBJ2-7; D gene uncertain. The CDR3 totals 10 residues. Germline CDR1 MDHEN, CDR2 SYDVKM. Trimming pared 2 bases from V and 5 bases from J, leaving 1 base between. CDR3 in DNA: TGTGCCAGCAGTTTAAACGAGCAGTACTTC. Translation gives CASSLNEQYF.

J is TRBJ1-4 and V is TRBV30; D remains unclear. The V end was cut by 0 bases, the J end by 3 bases, with 8 bases between. Germline V gene lookup returns CDR1 GTSNPN and CDR2 SVGIG (reference sequence). This CDR3 comprises 14 residues. CDR3 sequence reads: CAWSVGLANEKLFF. In DNA form, the CDR3 reads TGTGCCTGGAGTGTAGGGTTGGCTAATGAAAAACTGTTTTTT.

This sequence joins TRBV11-1 and TRBJ2-1; D gene ambiguous. V gave up 4 bases and J gave up 10 bases, with 17 bases separating them. The germline V gene encodes CDR1 SGHAT and CDR2 FQDESV (reference sequence). There are 14 residues in the CDR3. CDR3 in amino acids: CASSSPSRRKEQFF. The CDR3 DNA reads as TGTGCCAGCAGCTCCCCCTCCCGCCGGAAAGAGCAGTTCTTC.

The chain has TRBV18 and TRBJ2-2; D is perhaps TRBD2 (5 bases). V lost 1 base to trimming and J lost 5 bases, with 11 bases between them. Germline V lookup: CDR1 KGHSH, CDR2 LQKENI. The length of the CDR3 is 15 residues. CDR3 residues: CASSPQSGKTGELFF. CDR3 nucleotide sequence: TGTGCCAGCTCACCACAAAGCGGAAAAACCGGGGAGCTGTTTTTT.

V gene TRBV3-1 (or the pseudogene TRBV3-2) combines with J gene TRBJ1-2; D gene ambiguous. The V gene lost 5 bases and the J gene lost 2 bases, with 12 bases spanning the gap. The CDR3 length is 14 residues. Germline values: CDR1 LGHDT, CDR2 YNNKEL (reference sequence). In DNA form, the CDR3 reads TGTGCCAGCAGCGCCCGGTTAGAGAACTATGGCTACACCTTC. Residues: CASSARLENYGYTF.

The V and J genes are TRBV28 and TRBJ2-1, with 9 bases lining up with TRBD2. The V segment lost 6 bases and the J segment 9 bases; nucleotides outside the gene matches: 12. Per the germline V gene, CDR1 is MDHEN and CDR2 is SYDVKM. This CDR3 has 15 residues. Here the CDR3 DNA reads TGTGCCAGCAGCCCCGTAGCGGGAGTATGGGGTGAGCAGTTCTTC. It codes for CASSPVAGVWGEQFF.

This rearrangement joins TRBV18 to TRBJ2-1; 10 nucleotides agree with TRBD2. Per the germline V gene, CDR1 is KGHSH and CDR2 is LQKENI. Trimming cost V 0 bases and J 9 bases; bases outside gene matches: 5. The CDR3 extends over 15 amino acids. CDR3 protein: CASSPPSGRAVEQFF. In DNA form, the CDR3 reads TGTGCCAGCTCACCACCGAGCGGGAGGGCCGTTGAGCAGTTCTTC.

The V and J genes are TRBV28 and TRBJ2-7, with 8 bases that match TRBD2. This CDR3 contains 17 residues. Germline CDR1 and CDR2: MDHEN and SYDVKM. V shed 6 bases and J 0 bases; nucleotides not matched to a gene: 13. The CDR3 region is CASSPISGRLSSYEQYF. CDR3 sequence (DNA): TGTGCCAGCAGCCCGATAAGCGGGAGACTCAGCTCCTACGAGCAGTACTTC.